One sample yielded the 25 T cell receptor beta chains listed below, sequenced in a study of a mutant IDH1 vaccine in newly diagnosed glioma. Profiled with immunoSEQ multiplex PCR; TCRdb holds only in-frame clones, not every one. This table holds 40,000 to 50,000 clones, approximately 86% found once. These receptors have no identified antigens. As to time point: week 47, end of study. Doses consisted of 300 ug of mutant IDH1 20-mer peptide each, paired with topical imiquimod. The specimen comprised PBMCs, sampled from a glioma patient whose treatment included an IDH1 peptide vaccine. The receptors shown here come from a man aged 18 to 30 with glioma. Some clones in this sample may be carry-over from other donors' samples.

The chain couples TRBV28 to TRBJ2-2, with 10 bases matching TRBD2. Germline CDR1 is MDHEN and CDR2 is SYDVKM. CDR3 length: 17 amino acids. V trimming: 2 bases; J trimming: 4 bases; junction bases outside the gene matches: 7. CDR3 residues: CASSLVLAGDLTGELFF. CDR3 in DNA: TGTGCCAGCAGTTTAGTCCTAGCGGGGGACCTCACCGGGGAGCTGTTTTTT.

This chain links TRBV29-1 with TRBJ2-1; either TRBD1 or TRBD2 may fit D (5 bases each). Trimming pared 3 bases from V and 5 bases from J, leaving 11 bases between. Germline V gene data show CDR1 as SQVTM and CDR2 as ANQGSEA. This CDR3 has 13 residues. The CDR3 DNA reads TGCAGCGTTGATTTGGGACGGGACAATGAGCAGTTCTTC. As protein: CSVDLGRDNEQFF.

The J gene is TRBJ1-3, the V gene TRBV10-3; D remains unclear. The ends were cut back, 8 bases at V and 0 bases at J, with 8 bases in the middle. Germline V gene data show CDR1 as ENHRY and CDR2 as SYGVKD. This CDR3 has 13 residues. CDR3 sequence: CAIRKPSGNTIYF. CDR3 DNA sequence: TGTGCCATCCGGAAGCCCTCTGGAAACACCATATATTTT.

This sequence joins TRBV7-2 and TRBJ2-3; D remains unclear. The CDR3 consists of 12 residues. Germline loops: CDR1 SGHTA, CDR2 FQGNSA. Between the trimmed V and J ends, which lost 2 bases and 6 bases, there was a span of 6 bases. This CDR3 reads CASSLTYDTQYF. The CDR3 DNA reads TGTGCCAGCAGCTTAACATATGATACGCAGTATTTT.

The chain links TRBV7-8 to TRBJ2-3, with 8 nucleotides matching TRBD2. The CDR3 sequence is 16 residues long. Germline lookup yields CDR1 SGHVS and CDR2 FQNEAQ. Trimming at V came to 5 bases and at J to 4 bases, leaving 11 bases not matched to a gene. CDR3 in DNA: TGTGCCAGCAGCAAGAGAGCGGGAGACTTTCCAGATACGCAGTATTTT. This sequence encodes CASSKRAGDFPDTQYF.

The chain uses TRBV11-2 and TRBJ1-2; D is undetermined. This CDR3 spans 14 amino acids. Germline V CDR1 and CDR2: SGHAT, FQNNGV. Trimming shortened V by 4 bases and J by 1 base, and 10 bases separated the two germline ends. The CDR3 loop reads CASSSPFDNYGYTF. The CDR3, as DNA: TGTGCCAGCAGCTCCCCTTTCGATAACTATGGCTACACCTTC.

V and J are TRBV4-3 and TRBJ2-2; D possibly corresponds to TRBD1 (5 bases). Germline loops: CDR1 LGHNA, CDR2 YSLEER. The V end lost 0 bases, the J end lost 4 bases, and 15 bases lay between the germline ends. This CDR3 has 17 amino acids. CDR3 region: CASSQDGAGLVTGELFF. The CDR3 bases are TGCGCCAGCAGCCAAGATGGGGCAGGGTTGGTCACCGGGGAGCTGTTTTTT.

A note on this clone: This may stem from a read error, because a much larger clone lies one nucleotide away. The CDR3 loop reads CASSAGTAANTIYF. CDR3 bases: TGTGCCAGCAGTGCCGGGACAGCGGCAAACACCATATATTTT. V is TRBV6-1 and J is TRBJ1-3; 7 nucleotides agree with TRBD1. The CDR3 runs 14 residues. CDR1 is MNHNS, CDR2 SASEGT, per germline. V shed 4 bases and J 6 bases; nucleotides not matched to a gene: 6.

The rearrangement joins TRBV6-5 to TRBJ1-5; D gene ambiguous. Trimming removed 5 bases from V and 2 bases from J, with 10 bases in between. The CDR3 has 14 amino acids. CDR1 and CDR2 from the germline V gene are MNHEY and SVGAGI. The CDR3 protein is CASSMSMGNQPQHF. DNA of the CDR3: TGTGCCAGCAGTATGTCTATGGGCAATCAGCCCCAGCATTTT.

V and J are TRBV4-3 and TRBJ2-2; TRBD1 matches at 10 bases. Per the germline V gene, CDR1 is LGHNA and CDR2 is YSLEER. This CDR3 has 16 residues. J gave up 6 bases and V 4 bases, and 8 bases lay outside the gene matches. For the CDR3, the DNA is TGCGCCAGCAGCCCAGCTGGGACAGGGGTCTCCGGGGAGCTGTTTTTT. Protein product: CASSPAGTGVSGELFF.

This clone has a handful of counts. The chain recombines TRBV25-1 with TRBJ2-1; D remains unclear. From germline, CDR1 is MGHDK and CDR2 SYGVNS. With 1 base removed from V and 5 bases from J, the gap between germline ends came to 12 bases. This CDR3 comprises 15 residues. CDR3 bases: TGTGCCAGCAGTGAATCCCTCGGACGCCACAATGAGCAGTTCTTC. Translating gives CASSESLGRHNEQFF.

This clone was recorded only once. This chain joins TRBV7-2 and TRBJ2-1; 7 positions agree with TRBD2. The trim removed 1 base at V and 7 bases at J, leaving 7 bases unmatched. The CDR3 loop spans 15 amino acids. CDR1 is SGHTA, CDR2 FQGNSA, per germline. The CDR3 DNA reads as TGTGCCAGCAGCTTAGACCCTGCGCGGGGGAATGAGCAGTTCTTC. It translates to CASSLDPARGNEQFF.

This clone ranks as medium-sized. V gene TRBV18 combines with J gene TRBJ1-5; 7 nucleotides agree with TRBD1. J gave up 3 bases and V 2 bases, and 7 bases lay outside the gene matches. Germline loops: CDR1 KGHSH, CDR2 LQKENI. This CDR3 is 16 amino acids long. The CDR3 nucleotides read TGTGCCAGCTCACCATTTGGGACAGCAGACAATCAGCCCCAGCATTTT. Translation: CASSPFGTADNQPQHF.

The rearrangement links TRBV7-9 to TRBJ1-1; D may be TRBD1 (5 bases). Between the trimmed V and J ends, which lost 4 bases and 5 bases, there was a span of 11 bases. The CDR3 is 13 amino acids. Per the germline V gene, CDR1 is SEHNR and CDR2 is FQNEAQ (reference sequence). This chain's CDR3 is CASSWGGKTEAFF. The DNA of the CDR3 is TGTGCCAGCAGCTGGGGGGGGAAAACTGAAGCTTTCTTT.

This clone was counted a single time. This chain connects TRBV19 to TRBJ2-7, with 12 positions matching TRBD2. The CDR3 sequence is 14 residues long. Per the germline V gene, CDR1 is LNHDA and CDR2 is SQIVND (reference sequence). Trimming took 4 bases from V and 3 from J; bases not matched to a gene: 1. The chain's CDR3 is CASSTGLAGYEQYF. DNA for the CDR3: TGTGCCAGTAGTACGGGACTAGCGGGCTACGAGCAGTACTTC.

This chain links TRBV10-2 with TRBJ1-1; no clear D. The germline V and J ends were trimmed by 7 bases and 4 bases, with 10 bases remaining between them. The CDR3 loop spans 12 amino acids. Germline CDR1 WSHSY, CDR2 SAAADI. CDR3 nucleotide sequence: TGCGCCAGCACGGAGAGGCCCACTGAAGCTTTCTTT. This gives the protein CASTERPTEAFF.

V is TRBV6-5 and J is TRBJ2-1, with TRBD2 matching 9 bases. Trimming took 3 bases from V and 0 from J; bases not matched to a gene: 0. CDR1 and CDR2 (germline): MNHEY, SVGAGI. This CDR3 spans 15 amino acids. The CDR3 sequence is CASSYSGSSYNEQFF. Here the CDR3 DNA reads TGTGCCAGCAGTTATAGCGGGAGCTCCTACAATGAGCAGTTCTTC.

This sequence joins TRBV6-5 and TRBJ1-1, with 7 bases identical to TRBD1. This CDR3 has 15 residues. With V trimmed by 2 bases and J by 2 bases, 5 bases remained unmatched. Germline V gene sequence: CDR1 MNHEY, CDR2 SVGAGI. CDR3 DNA: TGTGCCAGCAGTTACGTGACAGGGAAAAACACTGAAGCTTTCTTT. Translated: CASSYVTGKNTEAFF.

J is TRBJ1-1 and V is TRBV4-3; D not resolved. V gave up 0 bases and J gave up 6 bases, with 14 bases separating them. Germline-derived CDR1 and CDR2 are LGHNA and YSLEER. This CDR3 spans 15 amino acids. The CDR3 region is CASSQERSEWAEAFF. The CDR3 DNA follows: TGCGCCAGCAGCCAAGAAAGATCCGAGTGGGCTGAAGCTTTCTTT.

CDR3 DNA sequence: TGCGCCAGCAGCCCCGCCTCCGGGACAGGACAAGAGACCCAGTACTTC. This translates into CASSPASGTGQETQYF. The J gene is TRBJ2-5, the V gene TRBV4-1; 8 bases line up with TRBD1. Germline V lookup: CDR1 MGHRA, CDR2 YSYEKL. Trimming at V came to 4 bases and at J to 2 bases, leaving 9 bases not matched to a gene. The CDR3 extends over 16 amino acids.

The chain carries TRBV5-6 and TRBJ1-2; D gene unclear. The germline gives CDR1 SGHDT, CDR2 YYEEEE. The CDR3 consists of 13 residues. Trimming left V 4 bases short and J 0 bases short, with 7 bases between. CDR3 coding DNA: TGTGCCAGCAGCCGGCACACTAACTATGGCTACACCTTC. It specifies CASSRHTNYGYTF. The full variable domain, in which reference TRBV5-6 and TRBJ1-2 provide the parts outside the CDR3, is DAGVTQSPTHLIKTRGQQVTLRCSPKSGHDTVSWYQQALGQGPQFIFQYYEEEERQRGNFPDRFSGHQFPNYSSELNVNALLLGDSALYLCASSRHTNYGYTFGSGTRLTVV.

The V and J genes are TRBV27 and TRBJ2-7, with 14 bases aligning to TRBD2. The germline V gene has CDR1 MNHEY and CDR2 SMNVEV (reference sequence). This CDR3 is built from 17 residues. Trimming cost V 3 bases and J 2 bases; bases outside gene matches: 6. CDR3 residues: CASSLGTSGGPAYEQYF. The CDR3, as DNA: TGTGCCAGCAGTTTGGGGACTAGCGGGGGCCCAGCCTACGAGCAGTACTTC.

This chain joins TRBV13 and TRBJ1-4, with 10 nucleotides matching TRBD1. CDR1 PRHDT and CDR2 FYEKMQ come from the germline V gene (reference sequence). This CDR3 is built from 15 residues. J gave up 7 bases and V 5 bases, and 7 bases lay outside the gene matches. The CDR3 sequence: CASSGQGVDLEKLFF. The CDR3 nucleotides read TGTGCCAGCAGCGGACAGGGGGTCGATCTTGAAAAACTGTTTTTT.

This clone was found once. The V and J genes are TRBV6-5 and TRBJ2-4, with a possible D match to TRBD1 (5 bases). The CDR3 covers 15 residues. Germline V gene sequence: CDR1 MNHEY, CDR2 SVGAGI. V dropped 5 bases and J dropped 0 bases, with 11 bases sitting between them. Written as DNA, the CDR3 is TGTGCCAGCAGTCACAGGTCTCGAGCCAAAAACATTCAGTACTTC. Encoded protein: CASSHRSRAKNIQYF.

The rearrangement uses TRBV2 and TRBJ2-7; 7 bases are shared with TRBD1. The length of the CDR3 is 14 residues. The germline V gene has CDR1 SNHLY and CDR2 FYNNEI. The V segment lost 5 bases and the J segment 6 bases; nucleotides outside the gene matches: 10. The CDR3 spells CASSPRQGVGEQYF. The CDR3 region has the DNA TGTGCCAGCAGTCCACGACAGGGCGTCGGCGAGCAGTACTTC.